This section outlines one T cell receptor (beta chain) sequence together with its context. There are 11 residues in the CDR3. Germline V gene sequence: CDR1 ENHRY, CDR2 SYGVKD. These data come from a study of T cells expressing NK-cell markers. Each CDR3 protein gets one entry in TCRdb, which reprocessed the 5' RACE reads and gives no DNA. The data show over 250,000 distinct CDR3 sequences, and the top ten clones hold more than 3.5%. The gene calls are TRBV10-3 and TRBJ2-7; TCRdb's D call of TRBD1 is untestable without DNA. This receptor was obtained from a woman aged 18 to 75 in good health. Sequencing was carried out using blood T cells: a sorted CD56 or NKG2C T cell subset, CD4+ or CD8+ T cells, or bulk PBMC T cells (not recorded which). The CDR3 region is CAISRDYEQYF.